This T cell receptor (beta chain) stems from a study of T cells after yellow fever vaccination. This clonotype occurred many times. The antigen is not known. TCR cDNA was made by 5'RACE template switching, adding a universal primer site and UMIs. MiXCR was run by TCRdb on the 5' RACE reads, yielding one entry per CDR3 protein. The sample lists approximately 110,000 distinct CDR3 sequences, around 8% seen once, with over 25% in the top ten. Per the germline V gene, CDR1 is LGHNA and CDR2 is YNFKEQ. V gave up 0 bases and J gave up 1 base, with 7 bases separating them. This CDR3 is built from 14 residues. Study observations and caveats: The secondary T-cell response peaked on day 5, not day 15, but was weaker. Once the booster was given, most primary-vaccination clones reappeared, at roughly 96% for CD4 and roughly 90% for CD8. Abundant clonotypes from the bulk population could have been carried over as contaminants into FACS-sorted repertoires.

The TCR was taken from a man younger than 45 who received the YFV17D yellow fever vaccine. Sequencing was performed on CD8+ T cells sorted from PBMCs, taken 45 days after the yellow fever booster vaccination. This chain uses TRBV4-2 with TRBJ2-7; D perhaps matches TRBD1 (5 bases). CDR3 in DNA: TGTGCCAGCAGCCAAGATCCAGGGTCCTACGAGCAGTACTTC. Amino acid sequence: CASSQDPGSYEQYF.